The present T cell receptor (beta chain) was sequenced within a study of metastatic and nonmetastatic thyroid tumors. No treatment of any kind had been given to any patient before thyroid surgery. Via MiXCR, TCRdb re-called the PCR reads. This table has about 20,000 clones, under 25% appearing once. This clone was counted ten times or more. Trimming cost V 2 bases and J 8 bases; bases outside gene matches: 8. This CDR3 has 15 amino acids. The germline CDR1 and CDR2 sequences are MNHEY and SVGAGI. The sequence was obtained from a male donor with papillary thyroid cancer or a benign thyroid nodule (not recorded which). Some clones in this sample may be carry-over from other donors' samples. The chain has TRBV6-5 and TRBJ2-1; the match to TRBD2 covers 8 bases. Sample: tumor tissue. The CDR3 coding sequence is TGTGCCAGCAGTTACGGAACGGGAGGGCGCGATGAGCAGTTCTTC. The encoded protein is CASSYGTGGRDEQFF.